This record concerns one T cell receptor beta chain sequence. Its recognized antigen is unknown. Base qualities were left out, and no much larger clone turns up one base away. The sample comes from a study of T cells of healthy individuals listed by TCRdb under 2018. The library relied on 5' RACE. Sequencing instrument: Illumina MiSeq. Using fastp at Q25 and MiXCR, TCRdb reprocessed the public reads and kept productive beta chains. Entries are consolidated by CDR3 protein sequence, retaining the most common genes and DNA. Recorded for this sample are about 41,000 distinct CDR3 sequences; more than 4.5% of them occurred a single time. The biggest ten clones account for 9.2% of the sample. The TCR was taken from a human donor in good health.

The CDR3 reads as follows: CAWSRGSGGPNTQYF. The base sequence is TGTGCCTGGAGTAGGGGTAGCGGGGGCCCGAATACGCAGTATTTT. This receptor chain uses TRBV30 and TRBJ2-3, and 9 junctional nucleotides match TRBD2. From the cysteine through the phenylalanine, the CDR3 covers 15 amino acids. Kept here is only the CDR3 DNA, which spans 45 bases and is read in frame from base 1. Germline trimming: 2 bases from V, 7 bases from J; junction bases outside gene matches: 10. CDR1 and CDR2, looked up from the germline V gene (reference sequence), are GTSNPN and SVGIG.